These 15 T cell receptor beta chains came from one sample sequenced in a study of cytomegalovirus exposure and HLA in healthy donors. Measured with immunoSEQ multiplex PCR; TCRdb has only the in-frame clones, and not every one. Among about 240,000 clones listed, around 85% were seen once. Sample: PBMCs. The receptors come from a woman aged 25 to 39 in good health and CMV-seropositive.

The chain joins TRBV19 to TRBJ1-2; D is uncertain. CDR3 length: 15 residues. With 7 bases removed from V and 7 bases from J, the gap between germline ends came to 22 bases. CDR1 and CDR2 (germline): LNHDA, SQIVND (reference sequence). The DNA for the CDR3 is TGTGCCAGTACCGTCCTAAGAGGAGGACCGCTTGGCTACACCTTC. As protein: CASTVLRGGPLGYTF.

The chain employs TRBV19 and TRBJ2-7; tentative D call: TRBD1 (6 bases). This CDR3 contains 14 residues. Trimming pared 5 bases from V and 2 bases from J, leaving 13 bases between. Germline CDR1 LNHDA, CDR2 SQIVND (reference sequence). CDR3 sequence: CASSPDRSAYEQYF. CDR3 nucleotide sequence: TGTGCCAGTAGTCCGGACAGATCGGCCTACGAGCAGTACTTC. Drawing the rest from reference TRBV19 and TRBJ2-7, the complete variable domain is DGGITQSPKYLFRKEGQNVTLSCEQNLNHDAMYWYRQDPGQGLRLIYYSQIVNDFQKGDIAEGYSVSREKKESFPLTVTSAQKNPTAFYLCASSPDRSAYEQYFGPGTRLTVT.

This clone was picked up one time. The chain joins TRBV7-2 to TRBJ2-7, with 9 bases matching TRBD2. This CDR3 contains 15 residues. V lost 7 bases, J lost 2 bases, and 9 bases stayed unmatched. CDR1 and CDR2 (germline): SGHTA, FQGNSA. The CDR3 reads CASTLGRLAAYEQYF. The CDR3 nucleotides are TGTGCCAGCACCTTGGGCCGACTAGCGGCCTACGAGCAGTACTTC.

The rearrangement uses TRBV15 and TRBJ1-2, with D possibly matching TRBD1 (6 bases). Germline loops: CDR1 LNHNV, CDR2 YYDKDF (reference sequence). The CDR3 totals 16 residues. V gave up 0 bases and J gave up 4 bases, with 15 bases separating them. This CDR3 reads CATSRDRGGGTYGYTF. In DNA, the CDR3 is TGTGCCACCAGCAGAGATCGCGGGGGGGGCACCTATGGCTACACCTTC. Together with reference TRBV15 and TRBJ1-2, the CDR3 gives the full variable domain: DAMVIQNPRYQVTQFGKPVTLSCSQTLNHNVMYWYQQKSSQAPKLLFHYYDKDFNNEADTPDNFQSRRPNTSFCFLDIRSPGLGDTAMYLCATSRDRGGGTYGYTFGSGTRLTVV.

V gene TRBV9 combines with J gene TRBJ2-1; 16 positions match TRBD2. Germline CDR1 reads SGDLS; CDR2 reads YYNGEE. There are 16 residues in the CDR3. V shed 3 bases and J 10 bases; nucleotides not matched to a gene: 7. CDR3 in amino acids: CASSEAPGLAGGEQFF. DNA of the CDR3: TGTGCCAGCAGCGAGGCACCGGGACTAGCGGGAGGGGAGCAGTTCTTC.

The chain uses TRBV7-6 and TRBJ1-1; D is ambiguous. CDR1 and CDR2 from the germline V gene are SGHVS and FNYEAQ. V was trimmed by 10 bases and J by 6 bases, leaving 24 bases between them. The CDR3 sequence is 15 residues long. The CDR3 region has the DNA TGTGCCACCCATGGTGGGGAGGGAATAAGCGCTGAAGCTTTCTTT. It translates to CATHGGEGISAEAFF.

The chain joins TRBV19 to TRBJ2-7; D call uncertain. The germline V and J ends were trimmed by 4 bases and 2 bases, with 12 bases remaining between them. The CDR3 covers 14 residues. The germline V gene encodes CDR1 LNHDA and CDR2 SQIVND (reference sequence). CDR3 sequence reads: CASSTLAGPYEQYF. The CDR3 DNA reads TGTGCCAGTAGTACCTTGGCAGGCCCCTACGAGCAGTACTTC.

The CDR3: CASSLTGLATYEQYF. Here the CDR3 DNA reads TGCGCCAGCAGCTTAACCGGACTAGCCACCTACGAGCAGTACTTC. This chain joins TRBV5-1 and TRBJ2-7; 8 bases map to TRBD2. Germline V gene lookup returns CDR1 SGHRS and CDR2 YFSETQ. J lost 2 bases, V lost 2 bases, and 6 bases had no gene match. The CDR3 covers 15 residues. The full variable domain, its missing parts supplied by reference TRBV5-1 and TRBJ2-7, is KAGVTQTPRYLIKTRGQQVTLSCSPISGHRSVSWYQQTPGQGLQFLFEYFSETQRNKGNFPGRFSGRQFSNSRSEMNVSTLELGDSALYLCASSLTGLATYEQYFGPGTRLTVT.

The sample holds one count of this clone. The rearrangement links TRBV2 to TRBJ2-7, with 11 bases that match TRBD2. The germline gives CDR1 SNHLY, CDR2 FYNNEI. The CDR3 has 15 amino acids. Here the CDR3 reads CANGDSGRVRYEQYF. CDR3 in DNA: TGTGCAAACGGGGATAGCGGGAGGGTGCGTTACGAGCAGTACTTC.

The rearrangement uses TRBV5-6 and TRBJ1-3; D not certain. Germline V gene sequence: CDR1 SGHDT, CDR2 YYEEEE. The CDR3 loop spans 14 amino acids. Trimming left V 3 bases short and J 2 bases short, with 9 bases between. The CDR3 nucleotides read TGTGCCAGCAGCTCCCCGGGGACTGGAAACACCATATATTTT. It translates to CASSSPGTGNTIYF.

The rearrangement uses TRBV28 and TRBJ1-2; 8 bases are a match to TRBD1. The trim removed 6 bases at V and 7 bases at J, leaving 10 bases unmatched. Germline loops: CDR1 MDHEN, CDR2 SYDVKM. The CDR3 is 14 residues long. Written as DNA, the CDR3 is TGTGCCAGCAGAAGACAGGGGAGCGGTCGTGGCTACACCTTC. Translating gives CASRRQGSGRGYTF.

The chain joins TRBV25-1 to TRBJ2-5, with D hard to call. V lost 2 bases to trimming and J lost 1 base, with 5 bases between them. Germline CDR1 is MGHDK and CDR2 is SYGVNS. The length of the CDR3 is 13 residues. CDR3 nucleotides: TGTGCCAGCAGTGAACCTAGCCAAGAGACCCAGTACTTC. Protein: CASSEPSQETQYF.

The sample holds one count of this clone. The chain recombines TRBV15 with TRBJ2-3; the match to TRBD2 covers 8 bases. V lost 3 bases, J lost 0 bases, and 5 bases stayed unmatched. The CDR3 is 16 residues long. The germline CDR1 and CDR2 sequences are LNHNV and YYDKDF (reference sequence). DNA for the CDR3: TGTGCCACCAGCAGGTCGGGACTAGACAGCACAGATACGCAGTATTTT. Its translation is CATSRSGLDSTDTQYF.

The count of this clone is one. The chain joins TRBV15 to TRBJ2-1; 12 positions match TRBD2. The CDR3 is made up of 15 amino acids. Per germline, CDR1 LNHNV and CDR2 YYDKDF (reference sequence). Trimming cost V 5 bases and J 3 bases; bases outside gene matches: 2. DNA of the CDR3: TGTGCCACCAGCCGGGGACTAGCGGGCTACAATGAGCAGTTCTTC. Protein: CATSRGLAGYNEQFF.

CDR3 loop: CASSIDAGTPKEQYF. The CDR3 coding sequence is TGTGCCAGTAGTATAGACGCTGGGACTCCTAAAGAGCAGTACTTC. The chain links TRBV19 to TRBJ2-7; maybe TRBD2 (6 bases). The CDR3 is 15 residues long. V shed 0 bases and J shed 7 bases, with 16 bases lying between them. Germline assignment: CDR1 LNHDA and CDR2 SQIVND (reference sequence). The whole variable domain, filled in from reference TRBV19 and TRBJ2-7, reads DGGITQSPKYLFRKEGQNVTLSCEQNLNHDAMYWYRQDPGQGLRLIYYSQIVNDFQKGDIAEGYSVSREKKESFPLTVTSAQKNPTAFYLCASSIDAGTPKEQYFGPGTRLTVT.